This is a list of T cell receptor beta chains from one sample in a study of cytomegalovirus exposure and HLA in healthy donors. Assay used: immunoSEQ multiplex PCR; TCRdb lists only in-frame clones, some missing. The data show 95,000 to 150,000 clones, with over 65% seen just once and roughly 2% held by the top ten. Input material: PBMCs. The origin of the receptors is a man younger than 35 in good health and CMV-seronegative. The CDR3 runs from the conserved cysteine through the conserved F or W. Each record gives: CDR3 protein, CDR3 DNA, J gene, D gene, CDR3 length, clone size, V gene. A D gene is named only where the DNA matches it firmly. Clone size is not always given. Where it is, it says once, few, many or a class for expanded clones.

cdr3_aa: CASSTSGGPTNEQFF
cdr3_nt: TGTGCCAGCAGTACGAGCGGGGGGCCCACCAATGAGCAGTTCTTC
j_call: TRBJ2-1
d_call: TRBD2
cdr3_length: 15
clone_size: .
v_call: TRBV6-4

cdr3_aa: CASSPGLAGAPSSYEQYF
cdr3_nt: TGCGCCAGCAGCCCGGGACTAGCGGGGGCCCCCAGCTCCTACGAGCAGTACTTC
j_call: TRBJ2-7
d_call: TRBD2
cdr3_length: 18
clone_size: .
v_call: TRBV5-1

cdr3_aa: CASSLDGMNTEAFF
cdr3_nt: TGTGCCAGCAGCTTGGACGGGATGAACACTGAAGCTTTCTTT
j_call: TRBJ1-1
d_call: .
cdr3_length: 14
clone_size: .
v_call: TRBV5-4

cdr3_aa: CASSPPLEGKVEAFF
cdr3_nt: TGTGCCAGCAGTCCGCCGCTTGAGGGAAAGGTGGAAGCTTTCTTT
j_call: TRBJ1-1
d_call: .
cdr3_length: 15
clone_size: .
v_call: TRBV28

cdr3_aa: CASRGGSYNEQFF
cdr3_nt: TGCGCCAGCAGGGGAGGCTCCTACAATGAGCAGTTCTTC
j_call: TRBJ2-1
d_call: .
cdr3_length: 13
clone_size: .
v_call: TRBV5-1

cdr3_aa: CASRLARADTQYF
cdr3_nt: TGTGCCAGTAGGCTAGCGCGCGCAGATACGCAGTATTTT
j_call: TRBJ2-3
d_call: .
cdr3_length: 13
clone_size: .
v_call: TRBV19

cdr3_aa: CASSSGTGAYEQYF
cdr3_nt: TGTGCCAGCAGCTCCGGGACAGGGGCGTACGAGCAGTACTTC
j_call: TRBJ2-7
d_call: TRBD1
cdr3_length: 14
clone_size: .
v_call: TRBV7-8

cdr3_aa: CASGLSVLNEQFF
cdr3_nt: TGTGCTAGTGGTTTGTCGGTGCTAAATGAGCAGTTCTTC
j_call: TRBJ2-1
d_call: .
cdr3_length: 13
clone_size: .
v_call: TRBV12-5

cdr3_aa: CASNSGGGYNEQFF
cdr3_nt: TGTGCCAGCAACAGCGGGGGAGGATACAATGAGCAGTTCTTC
j_call: TRBJ2-1
d_call: TRBD2
cdr3_length: 14
clone_size: .
v_call: TRBV7-9

cdr3_aa: CSVEGGAGEKLFF
cdr3_nt: TGCAGCGTTGAGGGGGGGGCTGGTGAAAAACTGTTTTTT
j_call: TRBJ1-4
d_call: .
cdr3_length: 13
clone_size: .
v_call: TRBV29-1

cdr3_aa: CASSSDRAAFF
cdr3_nt: TGTGCCAGCAGTTCCGACAGGGCGGCTTTCTTT
j_call: TRBJ1-1
d_call: TRBD1
cdr3_length: 11
clone_size: .
v_call: TRBV27

cdr3_aa: CASSFQGQGAGEQYF
cdr3_nt: TGTGCCAGCAGCTTTCAGGGACAGGGGGCAGGGGAGCAGTACTTC
j_call: TRBJ2-7
d_call: TRBD1
cdr3_length: 15
clone_size: few
v_call: TRBV2

cdr3_aa: CASSGGGSTEAFF
cdr3_nt: TGCGCCAGCAGCGGGGGGGGGTCCACTGAAGCTTTCTTT
j_call: TRBJ1-1
d_call: .
cdr3_length: 13
clone_size: .
v_call: TRBV5-1

cdr3_aa: CASSSDRDYGYTF
cdr3_nt: TGCGCCAGCAGCTCCGACAGGGACTATGGCTACACCTTC
j_call: TRBJ1-2
d_call: TRBD1
cdr3_length: 13
clone_size: .
v_call: TRBV5-1

cdr3_aa: CASSYSPGDYGYTF
cdr3_nt: TGTGCCAGCAGTTACTCGCCGGGGGACTATGGCTACACCTTC
j_call: TRBJ1-2
d_call: .
cdr3_length: 14
clone_size: .
v_call: TRBV6-6

cdr3_aa: CASSGSGTGLLYTF
cdr3_nt: TGTGCCAGCAGTGGATCCGGGACAGGGCTTCTCTACACCTTC
j_call: TRBJ1-2
d_call: TRBD1
cdr3_length: 14
clone_size: .
v_call: TRBV25-1

cdr3_aa: CASSSARGPYNEQFF
cdr3_nt: TGTGCCAGCAGTTCGGCCAGGGGACCTTACAATGAGCAGTTCTTC
j_call: TRBJ2-1
d_call: .
cdr3_length: 15
clone_size: .
v_call: TRBV6-5

cdr3_aa: CASSLGSGQQETQYF
cdr3_nt: TGTGCCAGCAGCCTAGGGTCGGGACAGCAAGAGACCCAGTACTTC
j_call: TRBJ2-5
d_call: TRBD1
cdr3_length: 15
clone_size: .
v_call: TRBV11-3

cdr3_aa: CASSDRSQGADTQYF
cdr3_nt: TGCGCCAGCAGCGACCGATCCCAGGGGGCAGATACGCAGTATTTT
j_call: TRBJ2-3
d_call: TRBD1
cdr3_length: 15
clone_size: .
v_call: TRBV4-1

cdr3_aa: CASSGTSGGPGSTDTQYF
cdr3_nt: TGTGCCAGCAGTGGGACTAGCGGGGGGCCCGGTAGCACAGATACGCAGTATTTT
j_call: TRBJ2-3
d_call: TRBD2
cdr3_length: 18
clone_size: once
v_call: TRBV6-1

cdr3_aa: CASSDASGGAFF
cdr3_nt: TGTGCCAGCAGTGACGCGTCCGGGGGAGCTTTCTTT
j_call: TRBJ1-1
d_call: .
cdr3_length: 12
clone_size: .
v_call: TRBV6-4

cdr3_aa: CAISLPDDLSGGYTF
cdr3_nt: TGTGCCATCAGTCTTCCTGACGATCTCAGCGGGGGCTACACCTTC
j_call: TRBJ1-2
d_call: .
cdr3_length: 15
clone_size: .
v_call: TRBV10-3

cdr3_aa: CASSQGGYNQPQHF
cdr3_nt: TGCGCCAGCAGCCAGGGAGGGTATAATCAGCCCCAGCATTTT
j_call: TRBJ1-5
d_call: .
cdr3_length: 14
clone_size: .
v_call: TRBV4-1

cdr3_aa: CASSLETGDYGYTF
cdr3_nt: TGTGCCAGCAGCTTAGAGACAGGGGACTATGGCTACACCTTC
j_call: TRBJ1-2
d_call: TRBD1
cdr3_length: 14
clone_size: .
v_call: TRBV7-2

cdr3_aa: CASTSDRAMNTEAFF
cdr3_nt: TGTGCCAGCACATCCGACAGGGCAATGAACACTGAAGCTTTCTTT
j_call: TRBJ1-1
d_call: TRBD1
cdr3_length: 15
clone_size: .
v_call: TRBV6-5